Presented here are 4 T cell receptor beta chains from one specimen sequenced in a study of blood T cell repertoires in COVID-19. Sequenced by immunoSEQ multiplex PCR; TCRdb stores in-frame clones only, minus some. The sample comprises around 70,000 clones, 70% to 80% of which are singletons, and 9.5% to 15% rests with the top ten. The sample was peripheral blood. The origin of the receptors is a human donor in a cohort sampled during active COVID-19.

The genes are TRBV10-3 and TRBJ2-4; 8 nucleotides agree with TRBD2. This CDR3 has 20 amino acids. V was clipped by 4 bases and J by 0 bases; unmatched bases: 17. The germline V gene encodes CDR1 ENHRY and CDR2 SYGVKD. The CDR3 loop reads CAISGSVAGGDPLAKNIQYF. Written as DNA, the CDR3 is TGTGCCATCAGTGGAAGTGTGGCGGGAGGAGACCCGTTAGCCAAAAACATTCAGTACTTC.

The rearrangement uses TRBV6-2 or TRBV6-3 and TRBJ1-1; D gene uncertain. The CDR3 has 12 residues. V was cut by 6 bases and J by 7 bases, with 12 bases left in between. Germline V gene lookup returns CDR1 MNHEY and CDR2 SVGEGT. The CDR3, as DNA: TGTGCCAGCAGCCCCGTGCGTAGTGAAGCTTTCTTT. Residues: CASSPVRSEAFF.

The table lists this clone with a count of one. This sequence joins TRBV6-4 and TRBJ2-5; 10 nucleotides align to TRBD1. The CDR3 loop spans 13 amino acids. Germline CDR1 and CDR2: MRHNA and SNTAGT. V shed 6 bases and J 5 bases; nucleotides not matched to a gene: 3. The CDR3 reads CASSLDRGETQYF. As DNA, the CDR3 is TGTGCCAGCAGCCTGGACAGGGGGGAGACCCAGTACTTC.

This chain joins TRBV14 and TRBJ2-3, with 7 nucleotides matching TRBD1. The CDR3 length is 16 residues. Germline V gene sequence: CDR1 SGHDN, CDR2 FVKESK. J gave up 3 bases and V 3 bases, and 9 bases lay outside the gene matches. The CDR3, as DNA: TGTGCCAGCAGCCAGGGACAGAGCGCGTGGACAGATACGCAGTATTTT. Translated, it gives CASSQGQSAWTDTQYF.